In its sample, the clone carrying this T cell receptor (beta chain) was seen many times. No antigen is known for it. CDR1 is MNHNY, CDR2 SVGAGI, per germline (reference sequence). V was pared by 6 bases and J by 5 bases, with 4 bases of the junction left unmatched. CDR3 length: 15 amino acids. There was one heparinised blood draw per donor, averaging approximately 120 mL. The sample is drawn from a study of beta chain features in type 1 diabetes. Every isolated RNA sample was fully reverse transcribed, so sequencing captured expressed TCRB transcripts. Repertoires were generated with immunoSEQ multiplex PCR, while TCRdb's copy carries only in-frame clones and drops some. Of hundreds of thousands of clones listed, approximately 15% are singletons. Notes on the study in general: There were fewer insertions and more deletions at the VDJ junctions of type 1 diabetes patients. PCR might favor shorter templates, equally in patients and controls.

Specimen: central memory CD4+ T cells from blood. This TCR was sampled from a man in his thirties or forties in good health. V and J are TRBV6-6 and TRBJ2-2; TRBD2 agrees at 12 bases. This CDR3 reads CASRGLAGLTGELFF. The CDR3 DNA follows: TGTGCCAGCAGAGGACTAGCGGGATTAACCGGGGAGCTGTTTTTT.